Listed below are T cell receptor beta chains from one sample, sequenced in a study of cytomegalovirus exposure and HLA in healthy donors. The assay was immunoSEQ multiplex PCR, and TCRdb's table has in-frame clones only and misses some. The sample lists over 80,000 clones, around three quarters occurring once. Source material: PBMCs. Receptors were obtained from a man in his forties in good health and CMV-seronegative. Each CDR3 is given with its conserved first and last residue. The order of the fields is J gene, clone size, D gene, V gene, CDR3 protein, CDR3 DNA. A D gene is named only where the DNA matches it firmly. A row's size may be missing; if present it is once, few, many or a size class.

>TRBJ1-1|once|TRBD1|TRBV27
CASSFLGQGRRTEAFF
TGTGCCAGCAGTTTTCTCGGACAGGGGCGAAGGACTGAAGCTTTCTTT
>TRBJ2-5|few|-|TRBV9
CASSALTGQQETQYF
TGTGCCAGCAGCGCCCTGACAGGACAACAAGAGACCCAGTACTTC
>TRBJ1-1|-|TRBD1|TRBV11-2
CASSYGAGGFSNTEAFF
TGTGCCAGCAGCTACGGGGCAGGGGGCTTCTCGAACACTGAAGCTTTCTTT
>TRBJ1-3|-|TRBD1|TRBV6-5
CASSYSRQGNTIYF
TGTGCCAGCAGTTACTCCCGACAGGGGAACACCATATATTTT
>TRBJ2-3|-|-|TRBV27
CASSSLSDTQYF
TGTGCCAGCAGTTCTTTATCAGATACGCAGTATTTT
>TRBJ2-7|-|-|TRBV6-1
CASSAQGHEQYF
TGTGCCAGCAGTGCCCAGGGTCACGAGCAGTACTTC
>TRBJ2-5|-|TRBD2|TRBV29-1
CSALAGGQETQYF
TGCAGCGCCTTAGCGGGGGGCCAAGAGACCCAGTACTTC
>TRBJ1-6|-|-|TRBV5-1
CASSLAGTTYNSPLHF
TGCGCCAGCAGCTTGGCCGGGACAACCTATAATTCACCCCTCCACTTT
>TRBJ2-3|-|-|TRBV6-6
CASSSPGSDTQYF
TGTGCCAGCAGTTCCCCAGGGTCAGATACGCAGTATTTT
>TRBJ2-2|-|-|TRBV6-5
CASSYTRFNGELFF
TGTGCCAGCAGTTACACCAGGTTCAACGGGGAGCTGTTTTTT
>TRBJ2-3|-|TRBD2|TRBV5-1
CASSPGLAGARTDTQYF
TGCGCCAGCAGCCCCGGACTAGCGGGGGCCCGCACAGATACGCAGTATTTT
>TRBJ1-2|-|TRBD1|TRBV9
CASSPDRDYGYTF
TGTGCCAGCAGCCCGGACAGGGACTATGGCTACACCTTC
>TRBJ1-2|-|TRBD1|TRBV7-2
CASSPGDSLYGYTF
TGTGCCAGCAGCCCCGGGGACAGCCTATATGGCTACACCTTC
>TRBJ2-5|-|TRBD2|TRBV9
CASSEKPSGGGAWETQYF
TGTGCCAGCAGCGAGAAGCCATCTGGCGGGGGGGCCTGGGAGACCCAGTACTTC
>TRBJ1-3|-|-|TRBV6-1
CASSETGLAGNTIYF
TGTGCCAGCAGTGAAACAGGGTTAGCTGGAAACACCATATATTTT
>TRBJ2-7|few|-|TRBV21-1
CADVPYEQYF
TGTGCCGATGTTCCCTACGAGCAGTACTTC
>TRBJ2-1|-|-|TRBV7-9
CSSSFTGALVYNEQFF
TGTTCCAGCAGCTTTACAGGAGCTTTAGTTTACAATGAGCAGTTCTTC
>TRBJ2-3|-|-|TRBV11-2
CASSTRRAPDTQYF
TGTGCCAGCAGTACACGCAGGGCTCCAGATACGCAGTATTTT
>TRBJ1-2|-|TRBD1|TRBV19
CASSTGQGNGYGYTF
TGTGCCAGTAGTACGGGACAGGGGAACGGCTATGGCTACACCTTC
>TRBJ1-1|-|-|TRBV7-2
CASSFQGGRTEAFF
TGTGCCAGCAGCTTTCAGGGAGGTCGCACTGAAGCTTTCTTT
>TRBJ2-1|-|-|TRBV4-1
CASSQPPGLAGDEQFF
TGCGCCAGCAGCCAACCACCGGGACTGGCCGGGGATGAGCAGTTCTTC
>TRBJ1-5|-|-|TRBV19
CASSIDTGSQQPQHF
TGTGCCAGTAGTATAGATACAGGGAGTCAGCAGCCCCAGCATTTT
>TRBJ2-7|-|TRBD1|TRBV30
CAWSVFGQAQGEQYF
TGTGCCTGGAGTGTATTTGGACAGGCCCAGGGCGAGCAGTACTTC
>TRBJ1-1|-|-|TRBV15
CATSRQRRTEAFF
TGTGCCACCAGCCGACAGCGTCGGACGGAAGCTTTCTTT
>TRBJ2-1|-|TRBD2|TRBV7-3
CASSLMAWGGNNEQFF
TGTGCCAGCAGCTTAATGGCTTGGGGGGGGAACAATGAGCAGTTCTTC
>TRBJ2-7|-|-|TRBV27
CASSPVGQFGRSYEQYF
TGTGCCAGCAGTCCCGTAGGACAGTTTGGCCGCTCCTACGAGCAGTACTTC
>TRBJ2-5|-|TRBD2|TRBV19
CASTLTSGSATQYF
TGTGCCAGTACCCTGACTAGCGGGTCGGCGACCCAGTACTTC
>TRBJ2-1|once|TRBD1|TRBV5-1
CASSLRTGYNEQFF
TGCGCCAGCAGCTTACGGACAGGGTACAATGAGCAGTTCTTC
>TRBJ1-5|-|TRBD1|TRBV7-2
CASSLAKGTGMLRPQHF
TGTGCCAGCAGCTTAGCGAAAGGGACAGGGATGTTGAGGCCCCAGCATTTT
>TRBJ2-1|-|TRBD2|TRBV25-1
CASSRAGWSNEQFF
TGTGCCAGCAGTCGAGCGGGGTGGTCCAATGAGCAGTTCTTC
>TRBJ1-6|-|TRBD1|TRBV5-5
CASSPQGEGYNSPLHF
TGTGCCAGCAGCCCGCAGGGGGAAGGTTATAATTCACCCCTCCACTTT
>TRBJ2-2|-|TRBD1|TRBV5-1
CASSPTGTGITGELFF
TGCGCCAGCAGCCCAACCGGGACAGGGATTACCGGGGAGCTGTTTTTT
>TRBJ1-4|-|-|TRBV4-3
CASSQAGEGTNEKLFF
TGCGCCAGCAGCCAAGCAGGGGAAGGCACTAATGAAAAACTGTTTTTT
>TRBJ2-2|-|TRBD2|TRBV4-1
CASSQDFAGGNTGELFF
TGCGCCAGCAGCCAAGACTTTGCGGGGGGCAACACCGGGGAGCTGTTTTTT
>TRBJ1-2|-|TRBD1|TRBV9
CASSVGTDNYGYTF
TGTGCCAGCAGCGTTGGGACAGATAACTATGGCTACACCTTC
>TRBJ1-4|-|TRBD1|TRBV7-9
CASSLGVGQTNEKLFF
TGTGCCAGCAGCTTAGGAGTGGGACAGACTAATGAAAAACTGTTTTTT
>TRBJ1-1|-|-|TRBV6-5
CASSYSGSVAFF
TGTGCCAGCAGTTATTCCGGGAGTGTGGCTTTCTTT
>TRBJ1-1|few|-|TRBV6-5
CASSYAEVAFF
TGTGCCAGCAGTTACGCGGAGGTAGCTTTCTTT
>TRBJ1-1|-|TRBD1|TRBV4-1
CASSQDWRGGDTEAFF
TGCGCCAGCAGCCAAGATTGGCGAGGGGGCGACACTGAAGCTTTCTTT
>TRBJ2-7|-|TRBD1|TRBV4-1
CASAGAETGRLLDEQYF
TGCGCCAGCGCAGGTGCAGAGACAGGGCGTCTCCTCGACGAGCAGTACTTC
>TRBJ1-2|-|-|TRBV7-2
CASSLSSGLYGYTF
TGTGCCAGCAGCTTATCGTCAGGGCTTTATGGCTACACCTTC
>TRBJ2-1|-|-|TRBV6-5
CASRQGESSYNEQFF
TGTGCCAGCAGGCAGGGTGAGAGCTCCTACAATGAGCAGTTCTTC
>TRBJ2-7|few|-|TRBV4-1
CASSQDGPGVGDEQYF
TGCGCCAGCAGCCAAGATGGCCCGGGGGTCGGGGACGAGCAGTACTTC
>TRBJ2-1|-|TRBD2|TRBV11-3
CASSLDRGTSAYNEQFF
TGTGCCAGCAGCTTAGATCGAGGGACTAGCGCCTACAATGAGCAGTTCTTC
>TRBJ1-3|-|-|TRBV5-4
CASSLDGEFSGNTIYF
TGTGCCAGCAGCCTAGACGGGGAGTTCTCTGGAAACACCATATATTTT
>TRBJ2-5|-|TRBD1|TRBV5-4
CASTKTGGKETQYF
TGTGCCAGCACCAAGACAGGGGGTAAAGAGACCCAGTACTTC
>TRBJ2-1|few|TRBD1|TRBV4-3
CASSQEIGGQGIGEQFF
TGCGCCAGCAGCCAAGAAATAGGGGGACAGGGTATTGGTGAGCAGTTCTTC
>TRBJ2-5|-|TRBD2|TRBV2
CASRENFWTSWDF
TGTGCCAGCAGAGAGAATTTTTGGACTAGCTGGGACTTC
>TRBJ1-2|-|-|TRBV7-9
CASSFSSSTVYGYTF
TGTGCCAGCAGCTTCTCGTCGTCGACAGTATATGGCTACACCTTC
>TRBJ1-6|-|-|TRBV4-3
CASSQMGGYNSPLHF
TGCGCCAGCAGCCAAATGGGGGGCTATAATTCACCCCTCCACTTT